These 22 T cell receptor beta chains share one sample of origin, sequenced in a study of radiation and T cells in renal cell carcinoma. Documented time point: blood 2 weeks post-SBRT. Treatment meaning: 15 Gy SBRT to primary tumor, nephrectomy 4 weeks later. The table came from immunoSEQ multiplex PCR; TCRdb's copy has only in-frame clones and leaves some out. The sample comprises about 58,000 clones, roughly 79% of which are singletons, and 6.8% rests with the top ten. Here the sequenced sample was blood, taken from a patient whose treatment included radiotherapy and nephrectomy. These receptors were obtained from a man aged 55 to 70 with renal cell carcinoma.

The CDR3 nucleotides read TGTGCCAGCCGGGAAGGGAACACTGAAGCTTTCTTT. It is translated as CASREGNTEAFF. The genes are TRBV18 and TRBJ1-1, with D uncertain. Looked up from germline, CDR1 is KGHSH and CDR2 is LQKENI. The CDR3 consists of 12 residues. The ends were cut back, 8 bases at V and 1 base at J, with 8 bases in the middle.

CDR3 nucleotide sequence: TGTGCCAGTAGTACCCTACCGGGACAGGGGTCTAGAAATGAGCAGTTCTTC. Translating gives CASSTLPGQGSRNEQFF. The chain combines TRBV19 with TRBJ2-1; TRBD1 agrees at 10 bases. This CDR3 contains 17 residues. The trim removed 4 bases at V and 7 bases at J, leaving 13 bases unmatched. CDR1 is LNHDA, CDR2 SQIVND, per germline (reference sequence). Filled out from reference TRBV19 and TRBJ2-1, the complete variable domain reads DGGITQSPKYLFRKEGQNVTLSCEQNLNHDAMYWYRQDPGQGLRLIYYSQIVNDFQKGDIAEGYSVSREKKESFPLTVTSAQKNPTAFYLCASSTLPGQGSRNEQFFGPGTRLTVL.

The chain is built from TRBV11-2 and TRBJ2-1, with TRBD2 as a possible D gene (5 bases). The CDR3 loop spans 17 amino acids. V was trimmed by 4 bases and J by 0 bases, leaving 16 bases between them. Germline V gene sequence: CDR1 SGHAT, CDR2 FQNNGV. CDR3 sequence: CASSSTGVGSSYNEQFF. CDR3 bases: TGTGCCAGCAGCTCTACCGGGGTGGGAAGCTCCTACAATGAGCAGTTCTTC.

The rearrangement uses TRBV7-9 and TRBJ2-3; the D is unclear. From germline, CDR1 is SEHNR and CDR2 FQNEAQ (reference sequence). The V end was cut by 4 bases, the J end by 2 bases, with 7 bases between. The length of the CDR3 is 13 residues. CDR3 in DNA: TGTGCCAGCAGCTCGGATGTCACAGATACGCAGTATTTT. Amino acid sequence: CASSSDVTDTQYF.

This chain joins TRBV14 and TRBJ2-5; the D gene is possibly TRBD2 (6 bases). CDR3 length: 16 residues. The germline V gene encodes CDR1 SGHDN and CDR2 FVKESK. Trimming removed 1 base at V and 5 bases at J, with 17 bases between. The CDR3 here is CASSQGKGGMRETQYF. The CDR3 region has the DNA TGTGCCAGCAGCCAAGGGAAAGGAGGGATGAGGGAGACCCAGTACTTC.

This clone appeared a few times. V is TRBV19 and J is TRBJ1-6; D call uncertain. Per germline, CDR1 LNHDA and CDR2 SQIVND (reference sequence). There are 13 residues in the CDR3. V shed 7 bases and J shed 3 bases, with 7 bases lying between them. Here the CDR3 reads CASTGGYNSPLHF. The CDR3 coding sequence is TGTGCCAGTACAGGTGGCTATAATTCACCCCTCCACTTT.

The sample holds a few counts of this clone. This sequence joins TRBV7-9 and TRBJ1-1; D ambiguous. Germline CDR1 and CDR2: SEHNR and FQNEAQ (reference sequence). V was clipped by 0 bases and J by 0 bases, with 5 bases between them. The CDR3 has 14 amino acids. CDR3 DNA: TGTGCCAGCAGCTTAGCGGCCCTGAACACTGAAGCTTTCTTT. Residues: CASSLAALNTEAFF.

This chain joins TRBV5-6 and TRBJ2-7; 12 bases fit TRBD1. The CDR3 runs to 16 residues. Germline V gene lookup returns CDR1 SGHDT and CDR2 YYEEEE. V shed 0 bases and J 2 bases; nucleotides not matched to a gene: 3. The CDR3 DNA follows: TGTGCCAGCAGCTTGGCCGGGACAGGGGGCGCCTACGAGCAGTACGTC. Its translation is CASSLAGTGGAYEQYV.

The chain has TRBV11-2 and TRBJ2-5; 12 bases match TRBD2. Germline V CDR1 and CDR2: SGHAT, FQNNGV. V lost 7 bases to trimming and J lost 5 bases; unmatched junction nucleotides: 5. The CDR3 extends over 14 amino acids. Here the CDR3 DNA reads TGTGCCAGCAATACCGGGACTAGCGGGGAGACCCAGTACTTC. This encodes CASNTGTSGETQYF. Supplemented by reference TRBV11-2 and TRBJ2-5, the full variable domain reads EAGVAQSPRYKIIEKRQSVAFWCNPISGHATLYWYQQILGQGPKLLIQFQNNGVVDDSQLPKDRFSAERLKGVDSTLKIQPAKLEDSAVYLCASNTGTSGETQYFGPGTRLLVL.

The V and J genes are TRBV27 and TRBJ2-3, with TRBD2 identical over 11 bases. The V gene's germline CDR1 is MNHEY and CDR2 SMNVEV (reference sequence). The CDR3 runs 21 residues. With 1 base clipped from V and 2 bases from J, the junction kept 17 bases outside the gene matches. The CDR3 sequence: CASSLWSWASGGQSSTDTQYF. CDR3 DNA sequence: TGTGCCAGCAGTTTATGGAGCTGGGCTAGCGGGGGGCAATCCTCCACAGATACGCAGTATTTT.

This clone was detected only a few times. CDR3 loop: CASSDGTGGFNEQFF. The CDR3 bases are TGTGCCAGCAGTGACGGGACAGGGGGCTTCAATGAGCAGTTCTTC. The rearrangement uses TRBV27 and TRBJ2-1, with 12 bases that match TRBD1. CDR3 length equals 15 residues. In germline, CDR1 is MNHEY, CDR2 SMNVEV (reference sequence). V lost 5 bases, J lost 6 bases, and 5 bases stayed unmatched.

The CDR3 DNA is TGTGCCAGCAGCTTCCCCCTAGCGGGACGCGATACGCAGTATTTT. This codes for CASSFPLAGRDTQYF. J is TRBJ2-3 and V is TRBV7-9, with 9 bases that match TRBD2. Looked up from germline, CDR1 is SEHNR and CDR2 is FQNEAQ (reference sequence). The CDR3 length is 15 residues. The V and J ends lost 3 bases and 6 bases, in that order; junction bases with no gene match: 7.

This rearrangement joins TRBV7-6 to TRBJ1-2; D is uncertain. The CDR3 extends over 16 amino acids. Trimming left V 2 bases short and J 8 bases short, with 21 bases between. Germline V CDR1 and CDR2: SGHVS, FNYEAQ. CDR3 coding DNA: TGTGCCAGCAGCTTACTCATCCAGACCCCACCCCACGGCTACACCTTC. Translation gives CASSLLIQTPPHGYTF.

The rearrangement uses TRBV5-8 and TRBJ2-7; no reliable D call. The germline V gene has CDR1 SGHTS and CDR2 YDEGEE. V was trimmed by 7 bases and J by 5 bases, leaving 10 bases between them. This CDR3 is 11 amino acids long. The CDR3 is CASPSWNEQYF. CDR3 nucleotide sequence: TGTGCCAGCCCCTCGTGGAACGAGCAGTACTTC.

The chain links TRBV6-1 to TRBJ1-3, with D unresolved. V lost 4 bases to trimming and J lost 0 bases, with 7 bases between them. The germline CDR1 and CDR2 sequences are MNHNS and SASEGT. The CDR3 loop spans 14 amino acids. The CDR3 region is CASSGADSGNTIYF. CDR3 sequence (DNA): TGTGCCAGCAGTGGGGCAGACTCTGGAAACACCATATATTTT.

This clone rates as medium-sized. This rearrangement joins TRBV6-1 to TRBJ1-2, with 10 bases identical to TRBD1. The CDR3 contains 13 residues. Per germline, CDR1 MNHNS and CDR2 SASEGT. The V gene end was trimmed by 4 bases and the J gene end by 6 bases; junction bases not matched to a gene: 2. CDR3 bases: TGTGCCAGCAGTGCAGACAGGGGGCATGGCTACACCTTC. Its protein product is CASSADRGHGYTF.

The genes are TRBV4-1 and TRBJ1-5; TRBD1 is a possible D gene (6 bases). Trimming stripped 0 bases from V and 7 bases from J, with 13 bases between. The CDR3 consists of 15 residues. The V gene's germline CDR1 is MGHRA and CDR2 YSYEKL. For the CDR3, the DNA is TGCGCCAGCAGCCAAGAAGGACAGAGGGGCCAGCCCCAGCATTTT. Protein product: CASSQEGQRGQPQHF.

CDR3 loop: CAWRTFDPRQGPNTEAFF. The DNA for the CDR3 is TGTGCCTGGAGGACATTCGACCCCCGACAGGGGCCGAACACTGAAGCTTTCTTT. The V and J genes are TRBV30 and TRBJ1-1; 8 positions match TRBD1. The CDR3 is 18 residues long. The V and J ends lost 3 bases and 1 base, in that order; junction bases with no gene match: 16. CDR1 and CDR2 (germline): GTSNPN, SVGIG (reference sequence).

This clone has just a few counts. The chain joins TRBV7-2 to TRBJ2-3; 14 bases agree with TRBD2. Germline V gene data show CDR1 as SGHTA and CDR2 as FQGNSA. The ends lost 6 bases at V and 7 bases at J; junction bases unmatched: 12. This CDR3 region has 17 residues. CDR3 in DNA: TGTGCCAGCAGTCCTAGGACTAGCGGGGGGAACTTTCATACGCAGTATTTT. It codes for CASSPRTSGGNFHTQYF.

V usage is TRBV29-1 and J usage is TRBJ2-2; TRBD2 matches at 8 bases. CDR1 is SQVTM and CDR2 is ANQGSEA in the germline V gene. V lost 4 bases, J lost 7 bases, and 11 bases stayed unmatched. This CDR3 comprises 15 residues. In DNA form, the CDR3 reads TGCAGCGTTGGAGGGGGACTAGGGGACGACGGGGAGCTGTTTTTT. Protein sequence: CSVGGGLGDDGELFF.

V and J are TRBV6-6 and TRBJ1-2; 8 bases are a match to TRBD1. Per germline, CDR1 MNHNY and CDR2 SVGAGI (reference sequence). Losses at the gene ends were 6 bases for V and 5 bases for J; bases not matched to a gene: 8. CDR3 length: 14 residues. CDR3 sequence: CASRTDRGHYGYTF. CDR3 bases: TGTGCCAGCAGGACAGACAGGGGCCATTATGGCTACACCTTC.

The V call is TRBV6-4, the J call TRBJ2-6; D unclear. V dropped 2 bases and J dropped 2 bases, with 1 base sitting between them. In germline, CDR1 is MRHNA, CDR2 SNTAGT. The CDR3 is made up of 13 amino acids. CDR3 bases: TGTGCCAGCAGTGACCCTGGGGCCAACGTCCTGACTTTC. Translation: CASSDPGANVLTF.